These T cell receptor beta chains were read from a single sample in a study of blood T cell repertoires in COVID-19. Libraries were prepared by immunoSEQ multiplex PCR; TCRdb keeps only in-frame clonotypes and omits some of them. This table has roughly 250,000 clones, roughly 84% appearing once. Sequenced sample: peripheral blood. Receptors originate from a human donor with COVID-19, enrolled during active disease. The donor label of this sample is uncertain. Each CDR3 is given with its conserved first and last residue. A D gene is named only where the DNA matches it firmly. Expanded clones are given a class, and other clones once, few, many or no size at all.

V gene: TRBV6-6
J gene: TRBJ2-1
D gene: .
clone size: once
CDR3 protein: CASSRPQGYEQFF
CDR3 DNA: TGTGCCAGCAGCCGACCACAGGGTTATGAGCAGTTCTTC

V gene: TRBV3-1/TRBV3-2
J gene: TRBJ1-2
D gene: TRBD1
clone size: .
CDR3 protein: CASSQEFAGGDGYTF
CDR3 DNA: TGTGCCAGCAGCCAAGAGTTCGCAGGGGGCGATGGCTACACCTTC

V gene: TRBV27
J gene: TRBJ2-1
D gene: TRBD2
clone size: .
CDR3 protein: CASTLGGRSNEQFF
CDR3 DNA: TGTGCCAGCACTTTGGGCGGGAGGTCCAATGAGCAGTTCTTC

V gene: TRBV30
J gene: TRBJ2-2
D gene: TRBD2
clone size: .
CDR3 protein: CAWARWREKDTGELFF
CDR3 DNA: TGTGCCTGGGCCCGGTGGCGGGAGAAGGACACCGGGGAGCTGTTTTTT

V gene: TRBV30
J gene: TRBJ1-1
D gene: .
clone size: .
CDR3 protein: CAWSVTLRGTEAFF
CDR3 DNA: TGTGCCTGGAGTGTTACACTCCGGGGCACTGAAGCTTTCTTT

V gene: TRBV28
J gene: TRBJ1-4
D gene: TRBD1
clone size: .
CDR3 protein: CASSRQGGATNEKLFF
CDR3 DNA: TGTGCCAGCAGCCGACAGGGGGGGGCAACTAATGAAAAACTGTTTTTT

V gene: TRBV13
J gene: TRBJ2-7
D gene: TRBD2
clone size: once
CDR3 protein: CASFRLAGSYEQYF
CDR3 DNA: TGTGCCAGCTTCAGACTAGCGGGCTCCTACGAGCAGTACTTC

V gene: TRBV11-2
J gene: TRBJ2-3
D gene: TRBD2
clone size: .
CDR3 protein: CASSLGLATSGRTDTQYF
CDR3 DNA: TGTGCCAGCAGCTTAGGGCTAGCGACTAGCGGGAGAACAGATACGCAGTATTTT

V gene: TRBV5-1
J gene: TRBJ1-5
D gene: .
clone size: .
CDR3 protein: CASSLGANQPQHF
CDR3 DNA: TGCGCCAGCAGCTTGGGCGCGAATCAGCCCCAGCATTTT

V gene: TRBV3-1/TRBV3-2
J gene: TRBJ2-7
D gene: .
clone size: .
CDR3 protein: CASSQDTYEQYF
CDR3 DNA: TGTGCCAGCAGCCAAGATACCTACGAGCAGTACTTC

V gene: TRBV21-1
J gene: TRBJ1-1
D gene: .
clone size: .
CDR3 protein: CASSKVCTGPPMNTEAFF
CDR3 DNA: TGTGCCAGCAGCAAAGTGTGTACCGGTCCGCCAATGAACACTGAAGCTTTCTTT

V gene: TRBV19
J gene: TRBJ2-2
D gene: .
clone size: .
CDR3 protein: CASSISPNTGELFF
CDR3 DNA: TGTGCCAGTAGTATCTCCCCGAACACCGGGGAGCTGTTTTTT

V gene: TRBV28
J gene: TRBJ2-1
D gene: .
clone size: few
CDR3 protein: CASSFPGIGYNEQFF
CDR3 DNA: TGTGCCAGCAGTTTCCCGGGAATCGGCTACAATGAGCAGTTCTTC

V gene: TRBV19
J gene: TRBJ2-2
D gene: TRBD2
clone size: .
CDR3 protein: CASSIRPGLALAGELFF
CDR3 DNA: TGTGCCAGTAGTATCCGGCCAGGACTAGCGCTCGCTGGGGAGCTGTTTTTT

V gene: TRBV19
J gene: TRBJ1-5
D gene: .
clone size: .
CDR3 protein: CASNGRGSNQPQHF
CDR3 DNA: TGTGCCAGTAATGGCCGAGGGAGCAATCAGCCCCAGCATTTT

V gene: TRBV7-9
J gene: TRBJ1-2
D gene: TRBD1
clone size: .
CDR3 protein: CASSSTQPGQLYGYTF
CDR3 DNA: TGTGCCAGCAGCTCAACTCAACCGGGACAGTTATATGGCTACACCTTC

V gene: TRBV4-1
J gene: TRBJ2-3
D gene: TRBD2
clone size: .
CDR3 protein: CASSGSGRALRAADTQYF
CDR3 DNA: TGCGCCAGCAGCGGTAGCGGGAGGGCCTTGAGAGCGGCAGATACGCAGTATTTT

V gene: TRBV30
J gene: TRBJ2-2
D gene: .
clone size: .
CDR3 protein: CAWRRGILAPGELFF
CDR3 DNA: TGTGCCTGGAGGAGGGGGATCCTAGCACCCGGGGAGCTGTTTTTT

V gene: TRBV10-3
J gene: TRBJ2-5
D gene: TRBD1
clone size: .
CDR3 protein: CAISESAGGRGETQYF
CDR3 DNA: TGTGCCATCAGTGAGTCGGCAGGGGGAAGAGGGGAGACCCAGTACTTC

V gene: TRBV7-9
J gene: TRBJ1-1
D gene: .
clone size: .
CDR3 protein: CASSLQANTEAFF
CDR3 DNA: TGTGCCAGCAGCTTACAAGCGAACACTGAAGCTTTCTTT

V gene: TRBV27
J gene: TRBJ2-1
D gene: .
clone size: once
CDR3 protein: CASSPSRPMGEQFF
CDR3 DNA: TGTGCCAGCAGCCCTAGCCGCCCCATGGGGGAGCAGTTCTTC

V gene: TRBV12-3/TRBV12-4
J gene: TRBJ1-5
D gene: .
clone size: .
CDR3 protein: CASSLLGGQPQHF
CDR3 DNA: TGTGCCAGCAGTTTACTAGGAGGTCAGCCCCAGCATTTT

V gene: TRBV11-2
J gene: TRBJ2-7
D gene: TRBD2
clone size: .
CDR3 protein: CASSPRTSGSSYEQYF
CDR3 DNA: TGTGCCAGCAGCCCCCGGACTAGCGGGAGTTCCTACGAGCAGTACTTC

V gene: TRBV27
J gene: TRBJ2-7
D gene: .
clone size: .
CDR3 protein: CASSLRGSYEQYF
CDR3 DNA: TGTGCCAGCAGTTTGCGGGGCTCCTACGAGCAGTACTTC

V gene: TRBV5-6
J gene: TRBJ2-5
D gene: .
clone size: .
CDR3 protein: CASSPIGVWETQYF
CDR3 DNA: TGTGCCAGCAGTCCCATCGGAGTTTGGGAGACCCAGTACTTC

V gene: TRBV28
J gene: TRBJ2-7
D gene: .
clone size: few
CDR3 protein: CASSSAGMKDEQYF
CDR3 DNA: TGTGCCAGCAGTTCGGCCGGGATGAAGGACGAGCAGTACTTC

V gene: TRBV5-1
J gene: TRBJ2-7
D gene: TRBD2
clone size: .
CDR3 protein: CASSLGSGTRKTVQYF
CDR3 DNA: TGCGCCAGCAGCTTGGGCTCCGGGACTAGGAAGACGGTGCAGTACTTC

V gene: TRBV19
J gene: TRBJ1-1
D gene: .
clone size: .
CDR3 protein: CASSIRGINTEAFF
CDR3 DNA: TGTGCCAGTAGTATAAGAGGGATTAACACTGAAGCTTTCTTT

V gene: TRBV9
J gene: TRBJ1-1
D gene: TRBD1
clone size: .
CDR3 protein: CASSVSVGGQYEAFF
CDR3 DNA: TGTGCCAGCAGCGTATCGGTGGGGGGACAGTATGAAGCTTTCTTT

V gene: TRBV5-6
J gene: TRBJ1-2
D gene: .
clone size: .
CDR3 protein: CASSLEYRVTSLRLYGYTF
CDR3 DNA: TGTGCCAGCAGCTTGGAATACAGGGTGACCTCCCTCAGGCTCTATGGCTACACCTTC

V gene: TRBV19
J gene: TRBJ2-7
D gene: .
clone size: .
CDR3 protein: CASSMARTDYEQYF
CDR3 DNA: TGTGCCAGTAGTATGGCAAGGACAGACTACGAGCAGTACTTC

V gene: TRBV5-5
J gene: TRBJ2-5
D gene: .
clone size: .
CDR3 protein: CASRMGLMPETQYF
CDR3 DNA: TGTGCCAGCAGGATGGGACTGATGCCAGAGACCCAGTACTTC

V gene: TRBV7-2
J gene: TRBJ1-1
D gene: .
clone size: .
CDR3 protein: CASSLSGQNTEAFF
CDR3 DNA: TGTGCCAGCAGCTTATCGGGACAGAACACTGAAGCTTTCTTT

V gene: TRBV21-1
J gene: TRBJ2-5
D gene: .
clone size: .
CDR3 protein: CASSANRVVQETQYF
CDR3 DNA: TGTGCCAGCAGCGCTAACAGGGTGGTACAAGAGACCCAGTACTTC

V gene: TRBV28
J gene: TRBJ1-6
D gene: .
clone size: .
CDR3 protein: CASSSGDRSYNSPLHF
CDR3 DNA: TGTGCCAGCAGTTCGGGCGACAGGAGTTATAATTCACCCCTCCACTTT

V gene: TRBV5-1
J gene: TRBJ1-1
D gene: TRBD1
clone size: many
CDR3 protein: CASSPRGENRGVGSEAFF
CDR3 DNA: TGCGCCAGCAGCCCTAGGGGGGAGAACAGGGGAGTTGGTAGTGAAGCTTTCTTT

V gene: TRBV29-1
J gene: TRBJ1-1
D gene: TRBD1
clone size: .
CDR3 protein: CSVGGTDWGTEAFF
CDR3 DNA: TGCAGCGTTGGGGGGACAGACTGGGGCACTGAAGCTTTCTTT

V gene: TRBV9
J gene: TRBJ1-1
D gene: TRBD1
clone size: few
CDR3 protein: CASSPGQGAQTEAFF
CDR3 DNA: TGTGCCAGCAGCCCGGGACAGGGGGCGCAGACTGAAGCTTTCTTT

V gene: TRBV6-4
J gene: TRBJ2-2
D gene: TRBD1
clone size: .
CDR3 protein: CASSEAGQGDLGELFF
CDR3 DNA: TGTGCCAGCAGTGAAGCGGGACAGGGGGACCTCGGGGAGCTGTTTTTT

V gene: TRBV16
J gene: TRBJ2-5
D gene: .
clone size: .
CDR3 protein: CATTLASRGTQYF
CDR3 DNA: TGTGCCACCACCCTGGCGAGTCGGGGGACCCAGTACTTC

V gene: TRBV6-5
J gene: TRBJ2-5
D gene: TRBD1
clone size: .
CDR3 protein: CASRTSGTVKETQYF
CDR3 DNA: TGTGCCAGCAGGACCTCCGGGACAGTAAAAGAGACCCAGTACTTC

V gene: TRBV11-2
J gene: TRBJ1-1
D gene: .
clone size: .
CDR3 protein: CASSLDRGEAFF
CDR3 DNA: TGTGCCAGCAGCTTAGACCGGGGTGAAGCTTTCTTT

V gene: TRBV29-1
J gene: TRBJ2-7
D gene: .
clone size: .
CDR3 protein: CSALGGTENSYEQYF
CDR3 DNA: TGCAGCGCCCTGGGCGGGACAGAGAATTCCTACGAGCAGTACTTC

V gene: TRBV7-9
J gene: TRBJ2-7
D gene: .
clone size: .
CDR3 protein: CASSLTTPGVRYEQYF
CDR3 DNA: TGTGCCAGCAGCTTAACCACTCCGGGAGTACGGTACGAGCAGTACTTC

V gene: TRBV28
J gene: TRBJ1-5
D gene: .
clone size: few
CDR3 protein: CASSLNQPQHF
CDR3 DNA: TGTGCCAGCAGCCTTAATCAGCCCCAGCATTTT

V gene: TRBV3-1/TRBV3-2
J gene: TRBJ1-5
D gene: TRBD1
clone size: .
CDR3 protein: CASSQGYGTGLLEPQHF
CDR3 DNA: TGTGCCAGCAGCCAAGGGTACGGGACAGGCCTATTAGAGCCCCAGCATTTT

V gene: TRBV6-2/TRBV6-3
J gene: TRBJ1-2
D gene: .
clone size: .
CDR3 protein: CASSLSAIVYGYTF
CDR3 DNA: TGTGCCAGCAGTTTATCAGCGATCGTCTATGGCTACACCTTC

V gene: TRBV6-6
J gene: TRBJ2-2
D gene: .
clone size: .
CDR3 protein: CASRRSQGGGTGELFF
CDR3 DNA: TGTGCCAGCAGGCGATCACAGGGAGGGGGAACCGGGGAGCTGTTTTTT

V gene: TRBV18
J gene: TRBJ1-1
D gene: TRBD1
clone size: .
CDR3 protein: CASSRMATGTNTEAFF
CDR3 DNA: TGTGCCAGCTCACGCATGGCGACAGGGACCAACACTGAAGCTTTCTTT

V gene: TRBV7-2
J gene: TRBJ1-3
D gene: .
clone size: .
CDR3 protein: CASRGLLSGNTIYF
CDR3 DNA: TGTGCCAGCAGGGGACTGCTCTCTGGAAACACCATATATTTT

V gene: TRBV7-2
J gene: TRBJ2-2
D gene: TRBD1
clone size: .
CDR3 protein: CASSLGTDPGELFF
CDR3 DNA: TGTGCCAGCAGCTTGGGGACAGACCCCGGGGAGCTGTTTTTT

V gene: TRBV6-4
J gene: TRBJ2-3
D gene: TRBD2
clone size: .
CDR3 protein: CASSVAGGPVADTQYF
CDR3 DNA: TGTGCCAGCAGCGTAGCGGGAGGGCCTGTTGCAGATACGCAGTATTTT

V gene: TRBV5-6
J gene: TRBJ2-3
D gene: TRBD2
clone size: .
CDR3 protein: CASSSRLAGGPDTQYF
CDR3 DNA: TGTGCCAGCAGCTCTAGGCTAGCGGGAGGGCCAGATACGCAGTATTTT